The 14 T cell receptor beta chains listed next were all sequenced from one sample in a study of blood T cell repertoires in COVID-19. The method was immunoSEQ multiplex PCR; TCRdb's version includes in-frame clones alone and lacks a portion of them. This table has approximately 190,000 clones, around four fifths appearing once. The sequenced sample was peripheral blood. Receptor source: a human donor in a cohort sampled during active COVID-19.

This chain uses TRBV27 with TRBJ1-4; 7 positions match TRBD1. Trimming took 3 bases from V and 7 from J; bases not matched to a gene: 5. Germline V lookup: CDR1 MNHEY, CDR2 SMNVEV (reference sequence). The CDR3 loop spans 14 amino acids. CDR3 DNA sequence: TGTGCCAGCAGTTTTTGGCAGGGGGGTGAAAAACTGTTTTTT. It specifies CASSFWQGGEKLFF. Using reference TRBV27 and TRBJ1-4 for the parts outside the CDR3, the full variable domain is EAQVTQNPRYLITVTGKKLTVTCSQNMNHEYMSWYRQDPGLGLRQIYYSMNVEVTDKGDVPEGYKVSRKEKRNFPLILESPSPNQTSLYFCASSFWQGGEKLFFGSGTQLSVL.

The chain is built from TRBV28 and TRBJ1-6, with D uncertain. Germline V CDR1 and CDR2: MDHEN, SYDVKM. Trimming stripped 7 bases from V and 0 bases from J, with 10 bases between. The CDR3 spans 15 residues. CDR3 sequence: CASMTKSSYNSPLHF. Here the CDR3 DNA reads TGTGCCAGCATGACTAAGAGCTCCTATAATTCACCCCTCCACTTT. The full variable domain, in which reference TRBV28 and TRBJ1-6 provide the parts outside the CDR3, is DVKVTQSSRYLVKRTGEKVFLECVQDMDHENMFWYRQDPGLGLRLIYFSYDVKMKEKGDIPEGYSVSREKKERFSLILESASTNQTSMYLCASMTKSSYNSPLHFGNGTRLTVT.

The V gene is TRBV15, the J gene TRBJ2-7, with D uncertain. The CDR3 length is 14 residues. Germline CDR1 reads LNHNV; CDR2 reads YYDKDF (reference sequence). V was trimmed by 0 bases and J by 6 bases, leaving 12 bases between them. CDR3 bases: TGTGCCACCAGCAGAGATCCACTCCCGGGCGAGCAGTACTTC. This sequence encodes CATSRDPLPGEQYF.

This chain uses TRBV7-8 with TRBJ2-2; D is perhaps TRBD2 (5 bases). The V and J ends lost 10 bases and 2 bases respectively, with 14 bases between them. The germline V gene has CDR1 SGHVS and CDR2 FQNEAQ. CDR3 length: 14 residues. The CDR3 spells CATDWRANTGELFF. CDR3 DNA sequence: TGTGCCACGGATTGGCGGGCAAACACCGGGGAGCTGTTTTTT.

The V gene is TRBV27, the J gene TRBJ1-1; D might be TRBD1 (6 bases). The V gene's germline CDR1 is MNHEY and CDR2 SMNVEV (reference sequence). The V and J ends lost 2 bases and 2 bases respectively, with 9 bases between them. This CDR3 comprises 14 residues. The CDR3, as DNA: TGTGCCAGCAGTTTACAGGGGCTTAACACTGAAGCTTTCTTT. This codes for CASSLQGLNTEAFF.

The chain combines TRBV3-1 (or the pseudogene TRBV3-2) with TRBJ1-2; the D gene is possibly TRBD1 (5 bases). The CDR3 totals 13 residues. Trimming stripped 2 bases from V and 8 bases from J, with 12 bases between. Germline CDR1 and CDR2: LGHDT and YNNKEL (reference sequence). CDR3 nucleotides: TGTGCCAGCAGCCAACGCAGGGAGGCCGGCTACACCTTC. Encoded protein: CASSQRREAGYTF.

The chain has TRBV29-1 and TRBJ2-3; weak D call: TRBD2 (7 bases). V was shortened by 4 bases and J by 5 bases, with 10 bases between the two germline ends. CDR3 length: 12 residues. Per germline, CDR1 SQVTM and CDR2 ANQGSEA. The DNA for the CDR3 is TGCAGCGTTGCAGGGGAGGGAGATACGCAGTATTTT. Protein product: CSVAGEGDTQYF.

The chain is built from TRBV18 and TRBJ2-4; 12 nucleotides match TRBD1. Trimming took 4 bases from V and 5 from J; bases not matched to a gene: 9. Per the germline V gene, CDR1 is KGHSH and CDR2 is LQKENI. This CDR3 has 17 amino acids. CDR3: CASSLKPGQGAENIQYF. CDR3 coding DNA: TGTGCCAGCTCACTCAAACCGGGACAGGGGGCAGAAAACATTCAGTACTTC.

This rearrangement joins TRBV24-1 to TRBJ1-1; TRBD1 might be the D (6 bases). The V end was cut by 4 bases, the J end by 5 bases, with 7 bases between. Germline values: CDR1 KGHDR, CDR2 SFDVKD. The CDR3 spans 12 residues. CDR3 sequence: CATSDRGTEAFF. The CDR3 DNA sequence: TGTGCCACCAGTGACAGGGGTACTGAAGCTTTCTTT.

The chain links TRBV3-1 (or the pseudogene TRBV3-2) to TRBJ1-1; TRBD1 agrees at 9 bases. The J segment lost 9 bases and the V segment lost 4 bases, leaving 6 bases of the junction unmatched. CDR3 length equals 13 residues. Germline V CDR1 and CDR2: LGHDT, YNNKEL (reference sequence). Here the CDR3 reads CASSRTGGGKAFF. The CDR3, as DNA: TGTGCCAGCAGCCGAACAGGGGGCGGAAAAGCTTTCTTT.

The chain uses TRBV24-1 and TRBJ1-2, with 8 bases aligning to TRBD1. Looked up from germline, CDR1 is KGHDR and CDR2 is SFDVKD. The V segment lost 4 bases and the J segment 9 bases; nucleotides outside the gene matches: 6. This CDR3 has 13 residues. The CDR3 reads CATSDQGAGSYTF. The CDR3 coding sequence is TGTGCCACCAGTGACCAGGGGGCTGGAAGCTACACCTTC.

V is TRBV27 and J is TRBJ1-2; D not resolved. The CDR3 has 15 amino acids. V lost 6 bases and J 8 bases, leaving 22 bases between the germline ends. The germline V gene has CDR1 MNHEY and CDR2 SMNVEV (reference sequence). CDR3 in DNA: TGTGCCAGCAGCCCCGGGAGGGAGAGAAGAGGCGGCTACACCTTC. This translates into CASSPGRERRGGYTF.

The J gene is TRBJ1-4, the V gene TRBV29-1; possible D gene TRBD1, 5 bases. The CDR3 is 12 residues long. Germline assignment: CDR1 SQVTM and CDR2 ANQGSEA. V was shortened by 4 bases and J by 7 bases, with 10 bases between the two germline ends. The CDR3 sequence is CSVGRGTEKLFF. Here the CDR3 DNA reads TGCAGCGTTGGTCGGGGGACTGAAAAACTGTTTTTT. Variable domain in full (rest from reference TRBV29-1 and TRBJ1-4): SAVISQKPSRDICQRGTSLTIQCQVDSQVTMMFWYRQQPGQSLTLIATANQGSEATYESGFVIDKFPISRPNLTFSTLTVSNMSPEDSSIYLCSVGRGTEKLFFGSGTQLSVL.

This clone was observed a few times. The CDR3 here is CASSWGLRNQPQHF. The CDR3 nucleotides read TGTGCCAGCAGCTGGGGCCTGCGTAATCAGCCCCAGCATTTT. The chain employs TRBV3-1 (or the pseudogene TRBV3-2) and TRBJ1-5; a possible D gene is TRBD1 (5 bases). Germline V gives CDR1 LGHDT, CDR2 YNNKEL (reference sequence). The CDR3 contains 14 residues. Trimming left V 5 bases short and J 4 bases short, with 12 bases between.